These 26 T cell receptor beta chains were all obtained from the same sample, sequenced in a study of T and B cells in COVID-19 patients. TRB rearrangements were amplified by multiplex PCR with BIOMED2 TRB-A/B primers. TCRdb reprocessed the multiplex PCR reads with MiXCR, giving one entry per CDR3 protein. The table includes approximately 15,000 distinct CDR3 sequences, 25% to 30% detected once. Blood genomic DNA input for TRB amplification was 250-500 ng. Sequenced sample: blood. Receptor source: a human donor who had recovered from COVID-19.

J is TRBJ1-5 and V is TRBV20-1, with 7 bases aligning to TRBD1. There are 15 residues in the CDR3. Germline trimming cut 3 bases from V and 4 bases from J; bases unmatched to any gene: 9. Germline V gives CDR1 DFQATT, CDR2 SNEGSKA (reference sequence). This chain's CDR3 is CSARLPGQRNQPQHF. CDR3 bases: TGCAGTGCTAGGCTTCCGGGACAGAGGAATCAGCCCCAGCATTTT.

This CDR3 reads CASSRKDRQETQYF. CDR3 bases: TGTGCCAGCAGTCGAAAAGACAGACAAGAGACCCAGTACTTC. The V gene is TRBV6-5, the J gene TRBJ2-5, with D perhaps TRBD1 (5 bases). Looked up from germline, CDR1 is MNHEY and CDR2 is SVGAGI. The CDR3 loop spans 14 amino acids. Trimming removed 5 bases from V and 2 bases from J, with 12 bases in between.

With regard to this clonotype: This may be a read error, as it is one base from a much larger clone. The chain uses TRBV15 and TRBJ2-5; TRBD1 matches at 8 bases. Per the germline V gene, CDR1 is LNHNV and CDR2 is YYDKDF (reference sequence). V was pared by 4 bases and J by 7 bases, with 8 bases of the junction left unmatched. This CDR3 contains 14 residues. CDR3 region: CATSKTGVGGTQYF. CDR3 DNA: TGTGCCACCAGCAAGACAGGGGTTGGAGGGACCCAGTACTTC. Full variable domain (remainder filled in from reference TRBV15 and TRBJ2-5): DAMVIQNPRYQVTQFGKPVTLSCSQTLNHNVMYWYQQKSSQAPKLLFHYYDKDFNNEADTPDNFQSRRPNTSFCFLDIRSPGLGDTAMYLCATSKTGVGGTQYFGPGTRLLVL.

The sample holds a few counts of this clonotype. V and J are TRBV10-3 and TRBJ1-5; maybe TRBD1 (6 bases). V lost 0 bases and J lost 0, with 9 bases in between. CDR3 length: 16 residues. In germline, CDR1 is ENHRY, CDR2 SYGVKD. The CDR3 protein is CAISESGGNSNQPQHF. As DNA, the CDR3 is TGTGCCATCAGTGAGTCGGGGGGCAATAGCAATCAGCCCCAGCATTTT.

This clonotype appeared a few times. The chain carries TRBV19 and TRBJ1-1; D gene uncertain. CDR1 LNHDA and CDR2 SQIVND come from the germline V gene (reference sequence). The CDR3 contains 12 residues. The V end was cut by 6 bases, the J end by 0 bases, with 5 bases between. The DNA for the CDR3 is TGTGCCAGTAGATTCATGAACACTGAAGCTTTCTTT. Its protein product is CASRFMNTEAFF.

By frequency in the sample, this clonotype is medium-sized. As DNA, the CDR3 is TGTGCCAGCAGCCCTTCATTAGCGAGAGAGACCCAGTACTTC. It specifies CASSPSLARETQYF. The V call is TRBV13, the J call TRBJ2-5; maybe TRBD2 (5 bases). V was trimmed by 5 bases and J by 4 bases, leaving 14 bases between them. The CDR3 sequence is 14 residues long. Germline-derived CDR1 and CDR2 are PRHDT and FYEKMQ (reference sequence).

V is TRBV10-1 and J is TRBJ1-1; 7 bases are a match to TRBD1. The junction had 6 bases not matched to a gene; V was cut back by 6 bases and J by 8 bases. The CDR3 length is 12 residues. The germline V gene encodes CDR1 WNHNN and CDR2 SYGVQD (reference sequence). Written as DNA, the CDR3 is TGCGCCAGCAGCCTACCGGGACAGGAAGCTTTCTTT. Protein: CASSLPGQEAFF.

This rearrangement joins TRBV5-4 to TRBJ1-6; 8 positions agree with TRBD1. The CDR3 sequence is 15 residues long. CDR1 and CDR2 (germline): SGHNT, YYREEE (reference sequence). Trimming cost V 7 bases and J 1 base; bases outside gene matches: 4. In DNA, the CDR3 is TGTGCCAGCGCGGACAGGGCATCCTATAATTCACCCCTCCACTTT. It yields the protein CASADRASYNSPLHF. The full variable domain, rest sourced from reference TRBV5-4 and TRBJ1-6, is ETGVTQSPTHLIKTRGQQVTLRCSSQSGHNTVSWYQQALGQGPQFIFQYYREEENGRGNFPPRFSGLQFPNYSSELNVNALELDDSALYLCASADRASYNSPLHFGNGTRLTVT.

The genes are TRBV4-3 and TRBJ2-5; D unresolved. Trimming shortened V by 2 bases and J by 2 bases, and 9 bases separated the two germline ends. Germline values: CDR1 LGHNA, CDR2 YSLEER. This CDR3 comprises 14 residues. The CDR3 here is CASSQTVNQETQYF. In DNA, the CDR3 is TGCGCCAGCAGCCAAACGGTGAATCAAGAGACCCAGTACTTC.

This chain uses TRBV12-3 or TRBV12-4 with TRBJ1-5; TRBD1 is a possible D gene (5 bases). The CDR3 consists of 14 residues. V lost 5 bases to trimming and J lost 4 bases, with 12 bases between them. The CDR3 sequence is CASSLGTPNQPQHF. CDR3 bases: TGTGCCAGCAGTCTAGGGACGCCAAATCAGCCCCAGCATTTT.

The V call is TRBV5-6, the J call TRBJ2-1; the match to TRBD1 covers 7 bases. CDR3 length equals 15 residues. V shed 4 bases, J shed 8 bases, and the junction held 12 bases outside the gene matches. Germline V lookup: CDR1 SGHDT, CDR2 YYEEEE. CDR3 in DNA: TGTGCCAGCAGCCACACATCGACAGGGCGGTATGAGCAGTTCTTC. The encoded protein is CASSHTSTGRYEQFF.

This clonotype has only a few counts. The CDR3 nucleotides are TGTGCCAGCAGCTTGAGCAGGGACCCCCGGGGAGAGACCCAGTACTTC. It specifies CASSLSRDPRGETQYF. The rearrangement links TRBV5-5 to TRBJ2-5; tentatively, D is TRBD1 or TRBD2 (5 bases each). This CDR3 has 16 amino acids. The V gene's germline CDR1 is SGHKS and CDR2 YYEKEE (reference sequence). Trimming removed 1 base from V and 4 bases from J, with 17 bases in between.

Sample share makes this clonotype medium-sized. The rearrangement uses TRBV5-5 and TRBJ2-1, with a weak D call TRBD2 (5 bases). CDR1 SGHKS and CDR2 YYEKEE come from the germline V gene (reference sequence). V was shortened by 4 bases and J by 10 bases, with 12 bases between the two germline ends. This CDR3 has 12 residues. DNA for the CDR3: TGTGCCAGCAGCCTCTGGGCTAGCGAGCAGTTCTTC. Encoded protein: CASSLWASEQFF. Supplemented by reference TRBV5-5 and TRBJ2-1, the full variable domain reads DAGVTQSPTHLIKTRGQQVTLRCSPISGHKSVSWYQQVLGQGPQFIFQYYEKEERGRGNFPDRFSARQFPNYSSELNVNALLLGDSALYLCASSLWASEQFFGPGTRLTVL.

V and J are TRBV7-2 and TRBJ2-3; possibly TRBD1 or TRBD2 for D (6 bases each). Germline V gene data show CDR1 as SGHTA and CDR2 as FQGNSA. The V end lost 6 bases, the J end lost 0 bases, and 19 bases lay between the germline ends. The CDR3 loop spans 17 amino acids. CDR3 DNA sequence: TGTGCCAGCAGTTACCGTGTCGGGGGCTTCAGCACAGATACGCAGTATTTT. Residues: CASSYRVGGFSTDTQYF.

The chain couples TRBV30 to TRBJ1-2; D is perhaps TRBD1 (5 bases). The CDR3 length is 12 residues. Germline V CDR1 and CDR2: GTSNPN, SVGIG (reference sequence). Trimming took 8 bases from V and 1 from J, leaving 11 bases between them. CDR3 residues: CAGGGDNYGYTF. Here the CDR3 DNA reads TGTGCCGGAGGAGGGGATAACTATGGCTACACCTTC. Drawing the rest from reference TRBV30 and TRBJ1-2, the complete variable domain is SQTIHQWPATLVQPVGSPLSLECTVEGTSNPNLYWYRQAAGRGLQLLFYSVGIGQISSEVPQNLSASRPQDRQFILSSKKLLLSDSGFYLCAGGGDNYGYTFGSGTRLTVV.

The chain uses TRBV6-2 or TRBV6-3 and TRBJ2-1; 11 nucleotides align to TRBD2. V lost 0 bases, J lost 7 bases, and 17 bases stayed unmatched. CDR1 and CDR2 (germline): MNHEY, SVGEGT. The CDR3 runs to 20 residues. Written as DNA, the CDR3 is TGTGCCAGCAGTTACTCGATTGCTAGCGGGAGGAGGTTAGTATGGAATGAGCAGTTCTTC. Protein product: CASSYSIASGRRLVWNEQFF.

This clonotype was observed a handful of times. The CDR3 sequence: CAISGAAEGAFF. CDR3 nucleotide sequence: TGTGCCATCAGTGGGGCAGCGGAAGGAGCTTTCTTT. The chain employs TRBV10-3 and TRBJ1-1; no reliable D call. Trimming left V 4 bases short and J 10 bases short, with 13 bases between. The CDR3 is 12 amino acids. Germline CDR1 is ENHRY and CDR2 is SYGVKD.

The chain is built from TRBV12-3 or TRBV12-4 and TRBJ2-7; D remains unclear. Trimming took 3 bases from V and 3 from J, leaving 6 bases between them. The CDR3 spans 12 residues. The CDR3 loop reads CASSFSGYEQYF. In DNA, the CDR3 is TGTGCCAGCAGTTTCTCTGGCTACGAGCAGTACTTC.

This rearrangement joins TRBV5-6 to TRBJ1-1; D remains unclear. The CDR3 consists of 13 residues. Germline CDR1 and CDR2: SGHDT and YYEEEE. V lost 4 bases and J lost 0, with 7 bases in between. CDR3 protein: CASSPRLNTEAFF. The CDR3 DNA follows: TGTGCCAGCAGCCCTCGTTTGAACACTGAAGCTTTCTTT.

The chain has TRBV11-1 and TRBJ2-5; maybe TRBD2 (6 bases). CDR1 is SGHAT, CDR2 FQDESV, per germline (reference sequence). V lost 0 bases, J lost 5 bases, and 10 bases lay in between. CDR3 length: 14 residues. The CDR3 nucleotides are TGTGCCAGCAGCTTAGCCGGCGGGGAGGAGACCCAGTACTTC. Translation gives CASSLAGGEETQYF.

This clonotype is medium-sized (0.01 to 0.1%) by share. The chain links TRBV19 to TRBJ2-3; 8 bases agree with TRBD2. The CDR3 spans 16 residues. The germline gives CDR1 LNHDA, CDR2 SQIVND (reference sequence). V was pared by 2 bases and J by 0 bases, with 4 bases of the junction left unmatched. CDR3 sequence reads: CASSIISGRSTDTQYF. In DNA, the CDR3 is TGTGCCAGTAGTATAATCAGCGGGAGAAGCACAGATACGCAGTATTTT.

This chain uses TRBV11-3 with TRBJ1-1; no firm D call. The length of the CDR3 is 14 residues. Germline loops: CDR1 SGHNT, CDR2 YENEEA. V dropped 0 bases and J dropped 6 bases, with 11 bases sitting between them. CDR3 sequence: CASSLDGVGAEAFF. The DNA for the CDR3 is TGTGCCAGCAGCTTAGATGGGGTGGGAGCTGAAGCTTTCTTT.

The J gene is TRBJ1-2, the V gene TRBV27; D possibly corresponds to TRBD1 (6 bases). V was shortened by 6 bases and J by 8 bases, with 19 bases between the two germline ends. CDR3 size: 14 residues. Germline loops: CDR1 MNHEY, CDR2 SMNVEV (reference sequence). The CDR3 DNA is TGTGCCAGCAGGAACTCGGACAGCCTCGGGGGCTACACCTTC. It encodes CASRNSDSLGGYTF.

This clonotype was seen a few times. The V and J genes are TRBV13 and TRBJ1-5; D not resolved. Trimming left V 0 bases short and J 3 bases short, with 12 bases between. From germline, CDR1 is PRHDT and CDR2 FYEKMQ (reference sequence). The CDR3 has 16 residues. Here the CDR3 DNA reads TGTGCCAGCAGCTTAGGGCCCCGAGATCCCAATCAGCCCCAGCATTTT. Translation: CASSLGPRDPNQPQHF.

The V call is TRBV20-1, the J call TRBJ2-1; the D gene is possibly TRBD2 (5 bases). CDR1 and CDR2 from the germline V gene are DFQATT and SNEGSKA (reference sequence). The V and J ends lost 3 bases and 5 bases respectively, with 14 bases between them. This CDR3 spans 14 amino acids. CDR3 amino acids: CSASRGSLNNEQFF. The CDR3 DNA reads TGCAGTGCTAGCCGCGGGTCATTGAACAATGAGCAGTTCTTC.

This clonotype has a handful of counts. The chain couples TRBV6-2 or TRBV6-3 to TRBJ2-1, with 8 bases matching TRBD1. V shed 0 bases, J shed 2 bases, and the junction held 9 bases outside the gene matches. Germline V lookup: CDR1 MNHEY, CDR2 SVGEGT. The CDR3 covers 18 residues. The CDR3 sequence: CASSYSIAGRGPYNEQFF. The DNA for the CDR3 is TGTGCCAGCAGTTACTCGATTGCGGGCAGGGGGCCCTACAATGAGCAGTTCTTC.